This T cell receptor beta chain originates from a study of shared clonotypes between healthy human individuals. On this clone itself: Its matching antigen is unknown.

The table came from immunoSEQ multiplex PCR; TCRdb's copy has only in-frame clones and leaves some out. Here the sample spans around 2,000,000 clones, around 96% being singletons. Overall study findings and caveats: It was the non-shared clonotypes that had lower generation probabilities than clonotypes shared by all four donors.

The germline V gene encodes CDR1 SQVTM and CDR2 ANQGSEA. CDR3 size: 12 residues. J lost 4 bases, V lost 7 bases, and 4 bases had no gene match. CD45RO-negative, CCR7-selected cells formed the naive CD8 fraction, which excluded terminally differentiated effector memory CD45RA+ cells. Material: naive CD8+ T cells sorted from blood. The V gene is TRBV29-1, the J gene TRBJ2-7; TRBD1 matches at 10 bases. The TCR sequence derives from a man between 18 and 35 years old in good health. In DNA, the CDR3 is TGCAGCGCGGCGGGACAGGGGTACGAGCAGTACTTC. It translates to CSAAGQGYEQYF.